Sequencing of this T cell receptor beta chain was carried out in a study of T cells in Graves' hyperthyroidism and ophthalmopathy. Exclusion of patients followed from uncontrolled infection, other autoimmune disease, pregnancy or lactation. Study-wide results and caveats: The authors' 13 V-J model separated ophthalmopathy from stable hyperthyroidism. Ophthalmopathy, which appeared later, was predicted by the model a median approximately 6 months before onset. Researchers found most expanded thyroid clonotypes above 0.001 in blood as well.

TCR beta CDR3 sequences were amplified from RNA transcripts. Researchers ran a first-round RT-PCR on the TCR CDR3 using the HTBI primer set. TCRdb analysed the multiplex PCR reads with MiXCR anew, one entry per CDR3 protein. This sample has hundreds of thousands of distinct CDR3 sequences, with about 45% found just once. There are 14 residues in the CDR3. The V end was cut by 6 bases, the J end by 10 bases, with 16 bases between. The V gene's germline CDR1 is SGHAT and CDR2 FQDESV (reference sequence). This clonotype has just a few counts. Its antigen is currently unknown. This TCR derives from an adult man with Graves' disease, either hyperthyroidism or ophthalmopathy (not recorded which). The chain combines TRBV11-1 with TRBJ1-6; maybe TRBD1 (6 bases). Material for sequencing was peripheral blood or thyroid tissue (not recorded which). The CDR3 sequence: CASSFRQGYSPLHF. CDR3 bases: TGTGCCAGCAGTTTTAGGCAGGGGTACTCACCCCTCCACTTT.